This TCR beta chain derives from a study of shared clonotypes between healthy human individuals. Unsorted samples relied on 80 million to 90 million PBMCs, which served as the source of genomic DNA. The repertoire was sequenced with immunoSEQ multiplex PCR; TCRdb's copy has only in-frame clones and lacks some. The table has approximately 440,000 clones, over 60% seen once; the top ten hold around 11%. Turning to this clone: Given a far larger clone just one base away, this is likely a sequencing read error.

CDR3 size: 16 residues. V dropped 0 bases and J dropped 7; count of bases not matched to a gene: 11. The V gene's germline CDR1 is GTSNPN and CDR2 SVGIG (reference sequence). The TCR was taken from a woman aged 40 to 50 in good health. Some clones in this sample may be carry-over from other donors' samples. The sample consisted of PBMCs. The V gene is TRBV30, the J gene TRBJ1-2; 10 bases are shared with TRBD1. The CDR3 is CAWSVFKTGGESGYTF. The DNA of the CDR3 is TGTGCCTGGAGTGTATTTAAGACAGGGGGCGAAAGTGGCTACACCTTC.